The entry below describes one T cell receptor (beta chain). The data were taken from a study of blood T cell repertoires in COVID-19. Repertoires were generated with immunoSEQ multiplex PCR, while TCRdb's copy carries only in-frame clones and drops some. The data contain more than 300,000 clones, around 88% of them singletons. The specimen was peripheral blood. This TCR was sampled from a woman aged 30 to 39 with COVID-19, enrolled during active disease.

CDR3 sequence reads: CASGLKGTYTEAFF. In DNA, the CDR3 is TGTGCTAGTGGTTTGAAGGGGACATACACTGAAGCTTTCTTT. V is TRBV12-5 and J is TRBJ1-1; a weak D match, TRBD1 (6 bases). V was clipped by 2 bases and J by 3 bases, with 10 bases between them. Germline CDR1 reads LGHNT; CDR2 reads FRNRAP. This CDR3 region has 14 residues.